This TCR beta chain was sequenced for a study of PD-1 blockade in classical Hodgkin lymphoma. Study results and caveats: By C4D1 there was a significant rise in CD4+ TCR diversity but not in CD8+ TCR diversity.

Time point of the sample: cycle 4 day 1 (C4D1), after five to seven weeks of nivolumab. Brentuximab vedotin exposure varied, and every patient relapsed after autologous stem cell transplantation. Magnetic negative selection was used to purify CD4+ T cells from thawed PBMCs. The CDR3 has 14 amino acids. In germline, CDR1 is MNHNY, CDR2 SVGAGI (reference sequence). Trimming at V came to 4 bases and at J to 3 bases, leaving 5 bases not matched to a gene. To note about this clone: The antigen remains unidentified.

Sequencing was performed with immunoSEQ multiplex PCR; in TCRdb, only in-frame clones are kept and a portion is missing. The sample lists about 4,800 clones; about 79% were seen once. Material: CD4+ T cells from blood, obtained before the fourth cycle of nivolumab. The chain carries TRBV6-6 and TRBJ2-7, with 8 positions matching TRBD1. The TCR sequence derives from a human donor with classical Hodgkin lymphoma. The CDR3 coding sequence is TGTGCCAGCAGTTCATGGACAGGGAGCTACGAGCAGTACTTC. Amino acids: CASSSWTGSYEQYF.